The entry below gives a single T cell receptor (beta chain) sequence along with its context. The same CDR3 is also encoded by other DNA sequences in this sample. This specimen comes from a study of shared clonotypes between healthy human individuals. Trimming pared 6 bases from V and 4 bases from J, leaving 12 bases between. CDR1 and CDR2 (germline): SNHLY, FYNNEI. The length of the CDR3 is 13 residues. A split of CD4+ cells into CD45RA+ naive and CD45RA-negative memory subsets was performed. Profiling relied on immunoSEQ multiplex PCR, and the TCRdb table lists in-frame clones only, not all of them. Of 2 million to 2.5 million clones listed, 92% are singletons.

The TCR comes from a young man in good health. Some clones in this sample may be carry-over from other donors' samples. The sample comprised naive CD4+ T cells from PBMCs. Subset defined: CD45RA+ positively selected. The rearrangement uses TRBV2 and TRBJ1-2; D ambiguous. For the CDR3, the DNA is TGTGCCAGCAGCGGTGGGTTAAGCTATGGCTACACCTTC. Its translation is CASSGGLSYGYTF.